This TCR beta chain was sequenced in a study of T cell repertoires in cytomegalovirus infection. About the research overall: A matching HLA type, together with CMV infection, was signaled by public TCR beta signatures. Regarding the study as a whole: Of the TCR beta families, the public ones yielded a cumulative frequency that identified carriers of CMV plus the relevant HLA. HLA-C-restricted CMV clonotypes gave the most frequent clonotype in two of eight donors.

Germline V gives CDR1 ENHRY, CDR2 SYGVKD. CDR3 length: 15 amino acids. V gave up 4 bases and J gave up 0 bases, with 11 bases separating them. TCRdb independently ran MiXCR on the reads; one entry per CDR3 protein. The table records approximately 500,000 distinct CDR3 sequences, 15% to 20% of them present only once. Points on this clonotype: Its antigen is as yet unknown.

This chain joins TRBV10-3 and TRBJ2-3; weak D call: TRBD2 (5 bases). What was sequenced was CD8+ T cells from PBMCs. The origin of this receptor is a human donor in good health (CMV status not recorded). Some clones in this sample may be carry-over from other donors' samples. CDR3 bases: TGTGCCATCAGTGCTTCGCGGACTAGCACAGATACGCAGTATTTT. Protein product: CAISASRTSTDTQYF.